Listed below are T cell receptor beta chains from one sample, sequenced in a study of blood T cell repertoires in COVID-19. The method was immunoSEQ multiplex PCR; TCRdb's version includes in-frame clones alone and lacks a portion of them. This repertoire shows 180,000 or so clones, approximately 80% found once; its top ten account for over 10%. Input material: PBMCs or T cells enriched from blood (not recorded which). These TCRs come from a woman aged 60 to 75 who had recovered from COVID-19. Each CDR3 is given with its conserved first and last residue. D genes are given only for firm matches. For some rows the clone size is stated as once, few or many, or as a class when expanded; others skip it.

.	TRBV6-5	.	TRBJ1-6	15	TGTGCCAGCATTACGGGGGTCGGTGGAAATTCACCCCTCCACTTT	CASITGVGGNSPLHF
.	TRBV15	TRBD1	TRBJ1-4	15	TGTGCCACCAGCAGCGCCGGGACAGGGTTGGAAAAACTGTTTTTT	CATSSAGTGLEKLFF
.	TRBV2	TRBD1	TRBJ1-4	15	TGTGCCAGCAGTAAATTCCCGGGACAGGGTGAAAAACTGTTTTTT	CASSKFPGQGEKLFF
.	TRBV7-6	TRBD2	TRBJ2-1	15	TGTGCCAGCAGCGCGGGACTAGCGGAATACAATGAGCAGTTCTTC	CASSAGLAEYNEQFF
few	TRBV3-1/TRBV3-2	.	TRBJ1-1	12	TGTGCCAGCAGCCCCTCGGGGACTGAAGCTTTCTTT	CASSPSGTEAFF
.	TRBV11-2	TRBD2	TRBJ2-3	15	TGTGCCAGCACCACCGGTAGCGGGGTGTCGGATACGCAGTATTTT	CASTTGSGVSDTQYF
.	TRBV25-1	.	TRBJ2-3	14	TGTGCCAGCAGTGAATATACGTTACAGGATACGCAGTATTTT	CASSEYTLQDTQYF
.	TRBV5-1	.	TRBJ1-6	15	TGCGCCAGCACCCTGGGACAAAACTATAATTCACCCCTCCACTTT	CASTLGQNYNSPLHF
.	TRBV5-8	.	TRBJ1-4	13	TGTGCCAGCAGGTCCCCGGGAGATGAAAAACTGTTTTTT	CASRSPGDEKLFF
.	TRBV28	.	TRBJ1-1	13	TGTGCCAGCAGCCTATCAACAGAGAATGAAGCTTTCTTT	CASSLSTENEAFF
.	TRBV11-2	.	TRBJ1-5	13	TGTGCCAGCAGCAGGGGTTCGCATCAGCCCCAGCATTTT	CASSRGSHQPQHF
once	TRBV3-1/TRBV3-2	.	TRBJ2-2	14	TGTGCCAGCAGCCAAGGTGGGCGTACCGGGGAGCTGTTTTTT	CASSQGGRTGELFF
.	TRBV2	TRBD1	TRBJ1-2	13	TGTGCCAGCACAGGGGGACAGGAATTCGGCTACACCTTC	CASTGGQEFGYTF
.	TRBV30	TRBD1	TRBJ1-1	14	TGTGCCTGGAGTGTACTGGGCCAGGGGGCTGAAGCTTTCTTT	CAWSVLGQGAEAFF
.	TRBV9	.	TRBJ1-2	12	TGTGCCAGCAGCTATTATAACTATGGCTACACCTTC	CASSYYNYGYTF
few	TRBV19	.	TRBJ1-2	13	TGTGCCAGTAGTTCAGGTTACAACTATGGCTACACCTTC	CASSSGYNYGYTF
.	TRBV5-1	.	TRBJ1-3	15	TGCGCCAGCAGCTTGGACAGTGCACCTGGAAACACCATATATTTT	CASSLDSAPGNTIYF
.	TRBV9	.	TRBJ1-1	14	TGTGCCAGCAGCGCCCGACAGGTTAGCACTGAAGCTTTCTTT	CASSARQVSTEAFF
.	TRBV18	TRBD1	TRBJ1-2	14	TGTGCCAGCTCACCGGATAGACAGGGAGGTGGCTACACCTTC	CASSPDRQGGGYTF
.	TRBV29-1	.	TRBJ2-3	14	TGCAGCGGGAGGCGGGGAGTAGGCACAGATACGCAGTATTTT	CSGRRGVGTDTQYF
.	TRBV13	.	TRBJ2-3	12	TGTGCCAGCAGCTCCCAGGGAGATACGCAGTATTTT	CASSSQGDTQYF
.	TRBV5-3	TRBD1	TRBJ1-3	13	TGTGTCAGGGGGAGGAGATCTGGAAACACCATATATTTT	CVRGRRSGNTIYF